What follows are 5 T cell receptor beta chains derived from one specimen sequenced in a study of identical twins. Via MiXCR, TCRdb re-called the 5' RACE reads, giving one row per CDR3 protein. The data show 200,000 to 250,000 distinct CDR3 sequences, 7.5% seen once. This sample also appeared in a second study, on yellow fever vaccine responses in identical twins.

The sequencing input was CD8+ T cells sorted from blood. All receptors come from a woman younger than 35 in good health.

This clonotype was observed many times. The chain couples TRBV10-3 to TRBJ2-4, with TRBD1 matching 10 bases. Trimming at V came to 4 bases and at J to 7 bases, leaving 1 base not matched to a gene. The CDR3 runs to 13 residues. Per the germline V gene, CDR1 is ENHRY and CDR2 is SYGVKD. CDR3 nucleotides: TGTGCCATCAGTGGGGACAGGGGTAACATTCAGTACTTC. Its protein is CAISGDRGNIQYF.

The chain employs TRBV4-1 and TRBJ2-1; 8 nucleotides line up with TRBD2. Germline assignment: CDR1 MGHRA and CDR2 YSYEKL. This CDR3 is built from 17 residues. V was pared by 0 bases and J by 5 bases, with 9 bases of the junction left unmatched. This chain's CDR3 is CASSQERGAGFNNEQFF. The CDR3, as DNA: TGCGCCAGCAGCCAAGAGCGGGGGGCGGGTTTTAACAATGAGCAGTTCTTC.

The J gene is TRBJ1-2, the V gene TRBV20-1; possibly TRBD1 for D (5 bases). Deletions cut 2 bases from V and 3 bases from J, with 13 bases between. The germline V gene encodes CDR1 DFQATT and CDR2 SNEGSKA (reference sequence). The CDR3 runs to 14 residues. The CDR3 sequence is CSARLLGEDYGYTF. The CDR3 bases are TGCAGTGCTAGACTCCTAGGGGAAGACTATGGCTACACCTTC.

This clonotype has a handful of counts. The genes are TRBV20-1 and TRBJ2-5; a possible D gene is TRBD1 (6 bases). Germline-derived CDR1 and CDR2 are DFQATT and SNEGSKA (reference sequence). Trimming removed 8 bases from V and 2 bases from J, with 15 bases in between. The CDR3 loop spans 13 amino acids. DNA for the CDR3: TGCAGTTCGCTAGAGGGGGTTCAAGAGACCCAGTACTTC. Translated: CSSLEGVQETQYF.

The gene calls are TRBV20-1 and TRBJ2-3; 9 nucleotides align to TRBD2. Germline-derived CDR1 and CDR2 are DFQATT and SNEGSKA (reference sequence). Trimming at V came to 2 bases and at J to 4 bases, leaving 10 bases not matched to a gene. The CDR3 totals 16 residues. The DNA for the CDR3 is TGCAGTGCTAGAATTCGGCTAGCGGGAAAGCCAGATACGCAGTATTTT. Encoded protein: CSARIRLAGKPDTQYF.